Many counts were recorded for the clone carrying this T cell receptor (beta chain). This sample was taken from a study of T-cell memory formation after mild COVID-19. CDR3 length equals 14 residues. Germline CDR1 is SEHNR and CDR2 is FQNEAQ (reference sequence). Trimming cost V 5 bases and J 6 bases, with 15 bases left between them. TCRdb re-analysed the 5' RACE reads in MiXCR, keeping a single row per CDR3 protein. The table has hundreds of thousands of distinct CDR3 sequences, around 15% seen once. V and J are TRBV7-9 and TRBJ2-3, with D maybe TRBD2 (6 bases). The sample comprised PBMCs or a T cell subset sorted from them (not recorded which). The clonotype originates from a young man who had mild COVID-19 (a few samples of this study predate the infection). Cell type and time point are not known. The CDR3 reads CASSPWSGVDTQYF. The CDR3 bases are TGTGCCAGCAGCCCGTGGTCGGGAGTGGATACGCAGTATTTT.